The next 30 T cell receptor beta chains were all read from a single sample in a study of CD8+ T cells in alopecia areata. Extracted RNA was reverse transcribed, and the resulting cDNA served as sequencing template. The assay was immunoSEQ multiplex PCR, and TCRdb's table has in-frame clones only and misses some. Among 150,000 to 200,000 clones listed, under 80% were seen once. Treatment defined: oral pan-JAK inhibitor, 5-10 mg twice daily. Sequenced here: CD4+ T cells sorted from blood, sampled at approximately week 50, from a patient treated with tofacitinib. The receptors were gathered from a human donor with alopecia areata.

The chain recombines TRBV29-1 with TRBJ1-6; a weak D match, TRBD1 (5 bases). The CDR3 length is 12 residues. Trimming removed 3 bases at V and 14 bases at J, with 14 bases between. Germline CDR1 reads SQVTM; CDR2 reads ANQGSEA. The CDR3 spells CSVEGWGGTLHF. The CDR3 DNA reads TGCAGCGTTGAGGGATGGGGGGGAACCCTCCACTTT.

The chain carries TRBV4-3 and TRBJ2-1; 7 nucleotides agree with TRBD2. This CDR3 is 19 amino acids long. Germline CDR1 reads LGHNA; CDR2 reads YSLEER. With 3 bases clipped from V and 3 bases from J, the junction kept 17 bases outside the gene matches. In DNA, the CDR3 is TGCGCCAGCAGCCAGGACCCTTTGGGGGGGAGTAACTTCTACAATGAGCAGTTCTTC. The encoded protein is CASSQDPLGGSNFYNEQFF.

This chain connects TRBV2 to TRBJ1-5, with unresolved D. V lost 0 bases, J lost 1 base, and 10 bases lay in between. The CDR3 consists of 16 residues. Germline V gives CDR1 SNHLY, CDR2 FYNNEI. The CDR3 region has the DNA TGTGCCAGCAGTGAAGCGCCGTCGGGGAGCAATCAGCCCCAGCATTTT. Translation gives CASSEAPSGSNQPQHF.

The gene calls are TRBV9 and TRBJ2-1; D possibly matches TRBD1 or TRBD2 (6 bases each). The CDR3 consists of 15 residues. Germline CDR1 is SGDLS and CDR2 is YYNGEE. The V end lost 1 base, the J end lost 4 bases, and 12 bases lay between the germline ends. This CDR3 is CASSVSRGAYNEQFF. CDR3 bases: TGTGCCAGCAGCGTATCAAGGGGGGCATACAATGAGCAGTTCTTC.

The V gene is TRBV27, the J gene TRBJ2-7, with D tentatively TRBD2 (6 bases). The CDR3 is 12 residues long. V was trimmed by 4 bases and J by 6 bases, leaving 10 bases between them. Germline V gene sequence: CDR1 MNHEY, CDR2 SMNVEV (reference sequence). The CDR3 spells CASSYRGGEQYF. CDR3 coding DNA: TGTGCCAGCAGTTATAGGGGAGGCGAGCAGTACTTC.

The chain uses TRBV5-1 and TRBJ2-2, with a weak D call TRBD1 (6 bases). Germline-derived CDR1 and CDR2 are SGHRS and YFSETQ. V gave up 4 bases and J gave up 0 bases, with 10 bases separating them. The length of the CDR3 is 15 residues. This CDR3 is CASSPTGSNTGELFF. CDR3 nucleotide sequence: TGCGCCAGCAGCCCAACAGGGTCGAACACCGGGGAGCTGTTTTTT.

The V and J genes are TRBV10-3 and TRBJ2-3; D may be TRBD1 (6 bases). V gave up 3 bases and J gave up 0 bases, with 13 bases separating them. The CDR3 extends over 16 amino acids. The V gene's germline CDR1 is ENHRY and CDR2 SYGVKD. CDR3: CAISEQGSASTDTQYF. CDR3 coding DNA: TGTGCCATCAGTGAACAGGGAAGCGCTAGCACAGATACGCAGTATTTT.

Comments on this clone: The junction shows a germline mismatch at one end, possibly a read error. V usage is TRBV27 and J usage is TRBJ1-5; D gene unclear. Germline lookup yields CDR1 MNHEY and CDR2 SMNVEV (reference sequence). This CDR3 is 16 amino acids long. The CDR3 is CASSLRGSGSKQPQHF. The CDR3 DNA follows: TGTGCCAGCAGTTTACGGGGTAGCGGGAGCAAACAGCCCCAGCATTTT.

The J gene is TRBJ2-2, the V gene TRBV5-1; the D gene is possibly TRBD2 (6 bases). Germline V lookup: CDR1 SGHRS, CDR2 YFSETQ. CDR3 length: 16 amino acids. V dropped 0 bases and J dropped 6 bases, with 15 bases sitting between them. CDR3 nucleotide sequence: TGCGCCAGCAGCTTGGGACTAGATCCCTCTGCCGGGGAGCTGTTTTTT. This gives the protein CASSLGLDPSAGELFF.

This chain joins TRBV2 and TRBJ2-7; D call uncertain. V was trimmed by 8 bases and J by 2 bases, leaving 16 bases between them. Germline V gene sequence: CDR1 SNHLY, CDR2 FYNNEI. This CDR3 has 14 residues. The CDR3 DNA is TGTGCCAGCGCCCGCCCCGCGGCACCCTACGAGCAGTACTTC. This translates into CASARPAAPYEQYF.

This clone occurred once. The CDR3, as DNA: TGCGCCAGCAGCCCGGGACCGTACTACGAGCAGTACTTC. Protein sequence: CASSPGPYYEQYF. V and J are TRBV4-3 and TRBJ2-7; D may be TRBD1 or TRBD2 (5 bases each). With 4 bases removed from V and 3 bases from J, the gap between germline ends came to 10 bases. CDR1 LGHNA and CDR2 YSLEER come from the germline V gene. CDR3 length: 13 amino acids.

V usage is TRBV9 and J usage is TRBJ2-5, with TRBD2 matching 7 bases. This CDR3 has 16 residues. Germline CDR1 is SGDLS and CDR2 is YYNGEE. V shed 0 bases, J shed 0 bases, and the junction held 5 bases outside the gene matches. In nucleotides, the CDR3 is TGTGCCAGCAGCGTAGGAATTAGCGGGTACCAAGAGACCCAGTACTTC. Its protein is CASSVGISGYQETQYF.

The rearrangement links TRBV15 to TRBJ1-4; D possibly corresponds to TRBD1 (5 bases). V lost 3 bases, J lost 6 bases, and 17 bases lay in between. The CDR3 length is 16 residues. Germline V gene lookup returns CDR1 LNHNV and CDR2 YYDKDF (reference sequence). The CDR3 spells CATSRGPSGQDEKLFF. CDR3 DNA sequence: TGTGCCACCAGCAGGGGCCCTTCTGGACAAGATGAAAAACTGTTTTTT.

This clone was observed at least ten times. The CDR3 DNA is TGTGCCAGCAGCCAAGATCCAGCGGGGAAAGAGACCCAGTACTTC. Residues: CASSQDPAGKETQYF. The chain is built from TRBV14 and TRBJ2-5; 7 bases are shared with TRBD2. The CDR3 sequence is 15 residues long. V dropped 0 bases and J dropped 3; count of bases not matched to a gene: 4. Germline lookup yields CDR1 SGHDN and CDR2 FVKESK.

The chain has TRBV29-1 and TRBJ1-1; unclear D gene. Deletions cut 7 bases from V and 1 base from J, with 16 bases between. The CDR3 runs to 14 residues. Germline-derived CDR1 and CDR2 are SQVTM and ANQGSEA. In nucleotides, the CDR3 is TGCAGCGCAGAAGGCCAAAACAAGAACACTGAAGCTTTCTTT. Residues: CSAEGQNKNTEAFF.

The rearrangement links TRBV2 to TRBJ1-5; D is undetermined. The germline V and J ends were trimmed by 7 bases and 3 bases, with 13 bases remaining between them. Germline assignment: CDR1 SNHLY and CDR2 FYNNEI. The CDR3 is 14 amino acids. CDR3 loop: CASTPGRTNQPQHF. DNA of the CDR3: TGTGCCAGCACCCCGGGGAGGACCAATCAGCCCCAGCATTTT.

The count of this clone is one. This chain links TRBV4-3 with TRBJ2-1, with TRBD2 matching over 10 bases. CDR1 is LGHNA and CDR2 is YSLEER in the germline V gene. The ends lost 0 bases at V and 8 bases at J; junction bases unmatched: 7. This CDR3 has 16 residues. The CDR3 spells CASSQDLSGGADEQFF. The CDR3 DNA follows: TGCGCCAGCAGCCAAGATCTGAGCGGGGGGGCCGATGAGCAGTTCTTC.

This clone was counted between two and nine times. Other nucleotide sequences from this sample produce the same CDR3. The chain employs TRBV29-1 and TRBJ1-1; D might be TRBD1 (6 bases). Trimming took off 4 bases at V and 4 bases at J, with 7 bases between the two ends. The CDR3 spans 11 residues. The germline CDR1 and CDR2 sequences are SQVTM and ANQGSEA. CDR3 in DNA: TGCAGCGTTGGCAGGGGCACTGAAGCTTTCTTT. Translation: CSVGRGTEAFF.

This rearrangement joins TRBV4-3 to TRBJ1-2; 7 nucleotides line up with TRBD1. CDR3 length: 15 residues. In germline, CDR1 is LGHNA, CDR2 YSLEER. The V and J ends lost 0 bases and 2 bases, in that order; junction bases with no gene match: 3. DNA of the CDR3: TGCGCCAGCAGCCAAGAAGACAGGGCGAACTATGGCTACACCTTC. It yields the protein CASSQEDRANYGYTF.

This clone came up once. V usage is TRBV6-5 and J usage is TRBJ2-1; 9 nucleotides match TRBD2. This CDR3 has 14 amino acids. Germline V gene sequence: CDR1 MNHEY, CDR2 SVGAGI. V gave up 6 bases and J gave up 6 bases; unmatched junction bases: 6. The CDR3 DNA is TGTGCCAGCAGGCAACCGGGACTAGCCAATGAGCAGTTCTTC. It is translated as CASRQPGLANEQFF.

Only a few counts were recorded for this clone. The chain uses TRBV2 and TRBJ1-1; no firm D call. The germline V gene has CDR1 SNHLY and CDR2 FYNNEI. The CDR3 loop spans 13 amino acids. V was cut by 2 bases and J by 1 base, with 5 bases left in between. The CDR3 DNA sequence: TGTGCCAGCAGTGAAAATCCGAACACTGAAGCTTTCTTT. This gives the protein CASSENPNTEAFF.

The chain is built from TRBV9 and TRBJ2-1, with no clear D. Germline V gene sequence: CDR1 SGDLS, CDR2 YYNGEE. Trimming removed 3 bases at V and 8 bases at J, with 9 bases between. This CDR3 region has 12 residues. This CDR3 reads CASSAEEYEQFF. DNA for the CDR3: TGTGCCAGCAGCGCAGAAGAGTATGAGCAGTTCTTC.

This chain joins TRBV5-6 and TRBJ1-2, with D unclear. Trimming pared 0 bases from V and 5 bases from J, leaving 11 bases between. From germline, CDR1 is SGHDT and CDR2 YYEEEE. The CDR3 covers 14 residues. CDR3 residues: CASSLGVPLYGYTF. The CDR3 nucleotides read TGTGCCAGCAGCTTGGGGGTTCCCCTTTATGGCTACACCTTC.

The chain uses TRBV5-6 and TRBJ2-1; no clear D. From germline, CDR1 is SGHDT and CDR2 YYEEEE. The CDR3 is 12 residues long. The V gene lost 4 bases and the J gene lost 7 bases, with 9 bases spanning the gap. CDR3 protein: CASSIHPNEQFF. The CDR3 nucleotides read TGTGCCAGCAGCATACACCCAAATGAGCAGTTCTTC.

A few counts support this clone. This chain links TRBV5-1 with TRBJ2-5, with 8 bases that match TRBD1. The J call may be wrong; the DNA end is better matched by TRBJ2-7. The CDR3 is 13 amino acids. Per the germline V gene, CDR1 is SGHRS and CDR2 is YFSETQ. CDR3 region: CASSQRQGYEQYF. CDR3 coding DNA: TGCGCCAGCAGCCAGAGACAGGGGTACGAGCAGTACTTC.

J is TRBJ1-2 and V is TRBV20-1; D may be TRBD1 (6 bases). The CDR3 consists of 11 residues. V was cut by 4 bases and J by 6 bases, with 9 bases left in between. CDR1 is DFQATT and CDR2 is SNEGSKA in the germline V gene (reference sequence). For the CDR3, the DNA is TGCAGTGCTACCCGGGACAATGGCTACACCTTC. Protein: CSATRDNGYTF.

This chain uses TRBV25-1 with TRBJ2-4; D uncertain. Germline V gene sequence: CDR1 MGHDK, CDR2 SYGVNS. The CDR3 totals 12 residues. V lost 5 bases and J lost 5, with 7 bases in between. DNA of the CDR3: TGTGCCAGCAGTCGAGCAGAAAACATTCAGTACTTC. This codes for CASSRAENIQYF.

The count of this clone is one. V and J are TRBV6-6 and TRBJ1-1; D is unclear. This CDR3 spans 15 amino acids. Germline CDR1 reads MNHNY; CDR2 reads SVGAGI (reference sequence). Deletions cut 6 bases from V and 6 bases from J, with 20 bases between. This chain's CDR3 is CASSLTLWTGAEAFF. The CDR3 DNA sequence: TGTGCCAGCAGCCTTACCCTCTGGACTGGGGCTGAAGCTTTCTTT.

This clone was counted between two and nine times. The chain carries TRBV29-1 and TRBJ2-6; the D is unclear. V lost 4 bases to trimming and J lost 4 bases, with 2 bases between them. The CDR3 length is 11 residues. Germline assignment: CDR1 SQVTM and CDR2 ANQGSEA. CDR3 coding DNA: TGCAGCGTTGGGGGGGCCAACGTCCTGACTTTC. This translates into CSVGGANVLTF.

This clone was seen more than once but under ten times. The chain carries TRBV6-6 and TRBJ1-1, with D possibly TRBD1 on 5 matching bases. Germline V gives CDR1 MNHNY, CDR2 SVGAGI (reference sequence). Trimming cost V 2 bases and J 0 bases, with 10 bases left between them. The CDR3 is 15 residues long. In nucleotides, the CDR3 is TGTGCCAGCAGTTACGTCCAGGGCTTGAACACTGAAGCTTTCTTT. It translates to CASSYVQGLNTEAFF.